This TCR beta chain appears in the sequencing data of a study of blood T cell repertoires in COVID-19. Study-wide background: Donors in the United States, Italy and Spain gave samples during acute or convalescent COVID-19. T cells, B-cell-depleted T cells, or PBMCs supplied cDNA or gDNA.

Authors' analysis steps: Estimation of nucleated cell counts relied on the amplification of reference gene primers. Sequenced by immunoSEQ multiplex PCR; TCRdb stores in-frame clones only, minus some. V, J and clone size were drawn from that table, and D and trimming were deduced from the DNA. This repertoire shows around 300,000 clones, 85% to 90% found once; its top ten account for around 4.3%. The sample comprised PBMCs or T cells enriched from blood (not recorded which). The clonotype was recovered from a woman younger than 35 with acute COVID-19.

The CDR3 nucleotides are TGTGCCAGCTCACTGGGACTAGCGACTTCCTACGAGCAGTACTTC. As protein: CASSLGLATSYEQYF. This rearrangement joins TRBV18 to TRBJ2-7; 10 bases map to TRBD2. Germline V gene lookup returns CDR1 KGHSH and CDR2 LQKENI. Trimming at V came to 4 bases and at J to 1 base, leaving 4 bases not matched to a gene. The CDR3 length is 15 residues. The complete variable domain, with remaining parts taken from reference TRBV18 and TRBJ2-7, reads NAGVMQNPRHLVRRRGQEARLRCSPMKGHSHVYWYRQLPEEGLKFMVYLQKENIIDESGMPKERFSAEFPKEGPSILRIQQVVRGDSAAYFCASSLGLATSYEQYFGPGTRLTVT.